This T cell receptor beta chain was documented in a study of early T cells in non-severe SARS-CoV-2 infection. CDR1 and CDR2 (germline): SGHNT, YYREEE (reference sequence). The V gene lost 2 bases and the J gene lost 3 bases, with 5 bases spanning the gap. CDR3 size: 12 residues. This clonotype was seen at least ten times. One entry per CDR3 protein, called by TCRdb with MiXCR from the 5' RACE reads. In the table there are around 70,000 distinct CDR3 sequences, 12% of which are singletons. This TCR came from an adult who was a healthcare worker with PCR-confirmed SARS-CoV-2 infection or an uninfected control (not recorded which). Source material: whole blood. The chain joins TRBV5-4 to TRBJ2-5; D ambiguous. CDR3 sequence reads: CASSFLKETQYF. As DNA, the CDR3 is TGTGCCAGCAGCTTCTTAAAAGAGACCCAGTACTTC.